This entry describes one T cell receptor (beta chain). CDR1 is MDHEN, CDR2 SYDVKM, per germline. V trimming: 6 bases; J trimming: 2 bases; junction bases outside the gene matches: 4. The CDR3 spans 14 residues. The data belong to a study of blood T cell repertoires in COVID-19. The wider study: COVID-19 samples collected from the United States, Italy and Spain covered acute and convalescent phases. PBMCs, B-cell-depleted T cells, or T cells were the source of the cDNA or gDNA that made up the material.

Source study methods: Reference gene primer amplification in the assay estimated nucleated cell counts. Libraries were prepared by immunoSEQ multiplex PCR; TCRdb keeps only in-frame clonotypes and omits some of them. That table supplies the V and J calls and clone size; D and trimming were determined from the DNA. The sample holds 350,000 to 400,000 clones, approximately 90% seen once. Those enrolled, adults aged roughly 18 to 100 years, came from about two dozen US areas. This chain joins TRBV28 and TRBJ1-5; 7 bases are shared with TRBD1. The sequenced sample was PBMCs or T cells enriched from blood (not recorded which). This receptor was obtained from a woman between 40 and 55 years old who had been exposed to COVID-19. The CDR3, as DNA: TGTGCCAGCAGGTGGACAGGCCGCAATCAGCCCCAGCATTTT. Protein: CASRWTGRNQPQHF.